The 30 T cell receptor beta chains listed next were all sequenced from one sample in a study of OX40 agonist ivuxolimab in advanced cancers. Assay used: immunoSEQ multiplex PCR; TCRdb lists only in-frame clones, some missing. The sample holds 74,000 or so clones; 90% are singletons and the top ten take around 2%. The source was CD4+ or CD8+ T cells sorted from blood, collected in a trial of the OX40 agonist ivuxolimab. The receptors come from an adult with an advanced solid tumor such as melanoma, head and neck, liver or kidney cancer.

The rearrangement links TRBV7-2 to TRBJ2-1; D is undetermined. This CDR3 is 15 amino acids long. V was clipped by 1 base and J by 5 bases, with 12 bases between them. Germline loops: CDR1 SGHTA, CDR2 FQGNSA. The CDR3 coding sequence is TGTGCCAGCAGCTTAGAAGGTGGTTGGAACAATGAGCAGTTCTTC. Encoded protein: CASSLEGGWNNEQFF.

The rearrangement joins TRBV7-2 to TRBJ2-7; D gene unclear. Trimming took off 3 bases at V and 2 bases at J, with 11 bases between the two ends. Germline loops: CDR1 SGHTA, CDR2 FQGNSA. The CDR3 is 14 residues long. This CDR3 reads CASSFGSPTYEQYF. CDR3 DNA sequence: TGTGCCAGCAGCTTCGGGTCGCCAACCTACGAGCAGTACTTC.

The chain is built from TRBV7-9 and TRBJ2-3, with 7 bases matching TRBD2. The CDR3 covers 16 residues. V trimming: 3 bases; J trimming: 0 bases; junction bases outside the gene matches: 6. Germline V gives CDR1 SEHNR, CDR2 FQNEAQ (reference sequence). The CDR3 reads CASSFVLSGSTDTQYF. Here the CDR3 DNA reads TGTGCCAGCAGCTTTGTACTTAGCGGGAGCACAGATACGCAGTATTTT.

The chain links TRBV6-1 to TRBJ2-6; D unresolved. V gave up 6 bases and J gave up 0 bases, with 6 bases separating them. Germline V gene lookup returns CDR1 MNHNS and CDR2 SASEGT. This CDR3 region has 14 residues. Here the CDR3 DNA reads TGTGCCAGCAGCCCAGGCTCTGGGGCCAACGTCCTGACTTTC. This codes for CASSPGSGANVLTF.

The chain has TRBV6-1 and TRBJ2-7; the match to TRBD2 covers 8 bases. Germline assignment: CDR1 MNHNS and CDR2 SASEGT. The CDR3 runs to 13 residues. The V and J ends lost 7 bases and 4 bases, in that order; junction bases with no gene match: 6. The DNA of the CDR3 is TGTGCCAGCACGGGACTAGTGGGTTACGAGCAGTACTTC. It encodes CASTGLVGYEQYF.

This CDR3 is CATGGYSYNEQFF. CDR3 in DNA: TGTGCCACAGGGGGCTATTCCTACAATGAGCAGTTCTTC. The chain uses TRBV15 and TRBJ2-1; 7 bases line up with TRBD1. Germline-derived CDR1 and CDR2 are LNHNV and YYDKDF (reference sequence). CDR3 size: 13 residues. V was clipped by 9 bases and J by 1 base; unmatched bases: 3.

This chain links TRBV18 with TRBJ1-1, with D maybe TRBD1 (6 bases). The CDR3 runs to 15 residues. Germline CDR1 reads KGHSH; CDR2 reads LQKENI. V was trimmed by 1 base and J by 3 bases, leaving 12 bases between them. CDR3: CASSPQSGVDTEAFF. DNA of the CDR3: TGTGCCAGCTCACCACAGTCAGGGGTTGACACTGAAGCTTTCTTT.

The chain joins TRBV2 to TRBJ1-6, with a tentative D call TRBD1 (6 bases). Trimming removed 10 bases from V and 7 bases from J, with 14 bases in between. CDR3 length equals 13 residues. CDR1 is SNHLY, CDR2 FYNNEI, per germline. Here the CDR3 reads CATSQTGNSPLHF. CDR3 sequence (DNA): TGTGCCACCTCCCAGACAGGCAATTCACCCCTCCACTTT.

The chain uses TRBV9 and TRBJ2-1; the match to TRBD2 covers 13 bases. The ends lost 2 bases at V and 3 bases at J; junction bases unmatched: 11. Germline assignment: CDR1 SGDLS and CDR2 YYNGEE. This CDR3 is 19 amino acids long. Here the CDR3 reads CASSVDPTSGGAVYNEQFF. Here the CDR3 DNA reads TGTGCCAGCAGCGTCGACCCAACTAGCGGGGGGGCCGTCTACAATGAGCAGTTCTTC.

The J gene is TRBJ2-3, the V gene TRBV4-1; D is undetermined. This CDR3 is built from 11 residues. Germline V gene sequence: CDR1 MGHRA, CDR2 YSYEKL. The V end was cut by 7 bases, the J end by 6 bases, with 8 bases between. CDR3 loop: CASISTDTQYF. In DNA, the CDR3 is TGCGCCAGCATCTCGACCGATACGCAGTATTTT.

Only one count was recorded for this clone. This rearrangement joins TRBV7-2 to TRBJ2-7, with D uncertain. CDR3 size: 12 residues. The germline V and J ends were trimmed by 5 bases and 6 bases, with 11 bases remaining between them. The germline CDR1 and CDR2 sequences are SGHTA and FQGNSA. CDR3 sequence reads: CASSPDLGEQYF. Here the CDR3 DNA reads TGTGCCAGCAGCCCGGACCTCGGCGAGCAGTACTTC.

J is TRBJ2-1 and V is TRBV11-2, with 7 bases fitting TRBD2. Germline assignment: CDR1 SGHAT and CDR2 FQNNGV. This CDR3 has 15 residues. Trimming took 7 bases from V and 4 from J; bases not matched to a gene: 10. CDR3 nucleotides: TGTGCCAGCACTCGCGGGGTGCGGGAGTACAATGAGCAGTTCTTC. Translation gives CASTRGVREYNEQFF.

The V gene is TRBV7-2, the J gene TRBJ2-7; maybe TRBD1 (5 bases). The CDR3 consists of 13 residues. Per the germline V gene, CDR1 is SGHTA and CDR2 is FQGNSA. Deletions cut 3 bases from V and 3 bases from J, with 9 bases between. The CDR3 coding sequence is TGTGCCAGCAGCTTCGTAGGGGACTACGAGCAGTACTTC. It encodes CASSFVGDYEQYF.

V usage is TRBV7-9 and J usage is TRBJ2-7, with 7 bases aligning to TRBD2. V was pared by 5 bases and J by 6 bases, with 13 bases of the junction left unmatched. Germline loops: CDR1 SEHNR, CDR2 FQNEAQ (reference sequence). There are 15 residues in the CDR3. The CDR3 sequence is CASSRSYREVSEQYF. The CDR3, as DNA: TGTGCCAGCAGCCGATCTTACCGGGAGGTCAGCGAGCAGTACTTC.

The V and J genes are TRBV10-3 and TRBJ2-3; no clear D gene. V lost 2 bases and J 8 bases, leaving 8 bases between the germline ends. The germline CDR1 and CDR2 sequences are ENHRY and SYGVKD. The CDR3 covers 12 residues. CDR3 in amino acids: CAISEMQPTQYF. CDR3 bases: TGTGCCATCAGTGAGATGCAACCTACGCAGTATTTT.

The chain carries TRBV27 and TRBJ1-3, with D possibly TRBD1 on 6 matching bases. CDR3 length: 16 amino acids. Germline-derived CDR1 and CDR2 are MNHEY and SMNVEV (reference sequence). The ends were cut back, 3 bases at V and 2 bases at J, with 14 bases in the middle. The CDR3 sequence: CASSFGQPGTGNTIYF. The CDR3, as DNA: TGTGCCAGCAGTTTTGGACAGCCGGGAACTGGAAACACCATATATTTT.

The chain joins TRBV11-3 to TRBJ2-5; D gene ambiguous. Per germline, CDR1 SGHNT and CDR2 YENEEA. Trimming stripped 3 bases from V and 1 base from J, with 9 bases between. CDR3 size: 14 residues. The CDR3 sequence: CASSFTPLQETQYF. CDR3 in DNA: TGTGCCAGCAGCTTCACACCCCTCCAAGAGACCCAGTACTTC. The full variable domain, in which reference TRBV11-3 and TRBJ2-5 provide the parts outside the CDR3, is EAGVVQSPRYKIIEKKQPVAFWCNPISGHNTLYWYLQNLGQGPELLIRYENEEAVDDSQLPKDRFSAERLKGVDSTLKIQPAELGDSAVYLCASSFTPLQETQYFGPGTRLLVL.

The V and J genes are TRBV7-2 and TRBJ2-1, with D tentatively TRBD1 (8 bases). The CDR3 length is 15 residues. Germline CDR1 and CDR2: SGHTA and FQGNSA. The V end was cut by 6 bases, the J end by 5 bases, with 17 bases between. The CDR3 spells CASRPTGGVNNEQFF. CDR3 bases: TGTGCCAGCAGACCCACAGGGGGGGTCAACAATGAGCAGTTCTTC.

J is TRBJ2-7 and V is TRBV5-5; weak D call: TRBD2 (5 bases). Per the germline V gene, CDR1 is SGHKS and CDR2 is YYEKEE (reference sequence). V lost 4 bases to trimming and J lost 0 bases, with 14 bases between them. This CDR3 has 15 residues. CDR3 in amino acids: CASSQEGVSSYEQYF. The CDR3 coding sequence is TGTGCCAGCAGCCAAGAGGGAGTGAGCTCCTACGAGCAGTACTTC. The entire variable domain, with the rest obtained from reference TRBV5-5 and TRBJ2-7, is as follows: DAGVTQSPTHLIKTRGQQVTLRCSPISGHKSVSWYQQVLGQGPQFIFQYYEKEERGRGNFPDRFSARQFPNYSSELNVNALLLGDSALYLCASSQEGVSSYEQYFGPGTRLTVT.

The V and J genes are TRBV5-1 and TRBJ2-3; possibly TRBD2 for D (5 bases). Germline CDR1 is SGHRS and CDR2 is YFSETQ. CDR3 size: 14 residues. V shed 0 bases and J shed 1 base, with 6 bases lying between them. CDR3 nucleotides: TGCGCCAGCAGCTTGGCCGGGGGCACAGATACGCAGTATTTT. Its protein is CASSLAGGTDTQYF.

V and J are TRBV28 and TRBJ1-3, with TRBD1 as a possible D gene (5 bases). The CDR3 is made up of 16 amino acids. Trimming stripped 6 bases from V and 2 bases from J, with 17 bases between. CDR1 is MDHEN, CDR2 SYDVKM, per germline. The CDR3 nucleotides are TGTGCCAGCAGCAACGCGGGGCGGACCGCTGGAAACACCATATATTTT. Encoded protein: CASSNAGRTAGNTIYF.

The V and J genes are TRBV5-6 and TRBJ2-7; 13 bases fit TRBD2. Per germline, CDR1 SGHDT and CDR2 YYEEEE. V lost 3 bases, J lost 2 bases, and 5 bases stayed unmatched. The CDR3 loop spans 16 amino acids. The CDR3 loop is CASSSTTSGRAYEQYF. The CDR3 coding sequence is TGTGCCAGCAGCTCGACTACTAGCGGGAGGGCCTACGAGCAGTACTTC.

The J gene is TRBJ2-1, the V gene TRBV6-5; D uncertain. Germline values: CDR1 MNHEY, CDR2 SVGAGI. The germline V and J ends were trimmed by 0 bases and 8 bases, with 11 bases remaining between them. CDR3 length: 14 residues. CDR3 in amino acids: CASSYSSPSHEQFF. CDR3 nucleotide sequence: TGTGCCAGCAGTTACTCATCCCCTAGTCATGAGCAGTTCTTC.

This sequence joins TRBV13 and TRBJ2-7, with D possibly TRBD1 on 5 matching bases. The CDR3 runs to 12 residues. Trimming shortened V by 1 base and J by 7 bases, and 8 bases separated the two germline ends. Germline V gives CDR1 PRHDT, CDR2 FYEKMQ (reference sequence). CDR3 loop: CASSLVPGEQYF. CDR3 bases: TGTGCCAGCAGCTTAGTTCCAGGGGAGCAGTACTTC. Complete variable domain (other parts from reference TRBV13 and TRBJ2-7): AAGVIQSPRHLIKEKRETATLKCYPIPRHDTVYWYQQGPGQDPQFLISFYEKMQSDKGSIPDRFSAQQFSDYHSELNMSSLELGDSALYFCASSLVPGEQYFGPGTRLTVT.

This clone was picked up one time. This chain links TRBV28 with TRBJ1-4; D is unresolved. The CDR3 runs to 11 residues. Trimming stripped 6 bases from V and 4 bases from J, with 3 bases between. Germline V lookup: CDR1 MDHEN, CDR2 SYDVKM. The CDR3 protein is CASRDNEKLFF. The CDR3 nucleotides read TGTGCCAGCAGGGATAATGAAAAACTGTTTTTT. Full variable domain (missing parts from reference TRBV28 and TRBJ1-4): DVKVTQSSRYLVKRTGEKVFLECVQDMDHENMFWYRQDPGLGLRLIYFSYDVKMKEKGDIPEGYSVSREKKERFSLILESASTNQTSMYLCASRDNEKLFFGSGTQLSVL.

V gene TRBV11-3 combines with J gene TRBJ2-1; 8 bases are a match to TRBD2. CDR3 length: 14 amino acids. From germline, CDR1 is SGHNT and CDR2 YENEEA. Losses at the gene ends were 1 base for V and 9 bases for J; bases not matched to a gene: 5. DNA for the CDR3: TGTGCCAGCAGCTTAGCTGCGGGGGGTAGTGAGCAGTTCTTC. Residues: CASSLAAGGSEQFF.

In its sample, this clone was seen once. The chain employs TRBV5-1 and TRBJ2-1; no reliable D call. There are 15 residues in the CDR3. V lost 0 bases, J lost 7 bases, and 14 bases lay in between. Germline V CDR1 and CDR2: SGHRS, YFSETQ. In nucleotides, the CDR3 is TGCGCCAGCAGCTTGGCTGGGCCCCATTGGAATGAGCAGTTCTTC. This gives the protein CASSLAGPHWNEQFF.

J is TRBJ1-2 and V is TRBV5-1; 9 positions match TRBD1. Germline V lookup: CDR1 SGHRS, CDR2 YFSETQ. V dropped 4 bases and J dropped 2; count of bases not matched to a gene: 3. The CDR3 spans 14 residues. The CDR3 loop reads CASSPGQGNYGYTF. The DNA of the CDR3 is TGCGCCAGCAGCCCCGGACAGGGGAACTATGGCTACACCTTC.

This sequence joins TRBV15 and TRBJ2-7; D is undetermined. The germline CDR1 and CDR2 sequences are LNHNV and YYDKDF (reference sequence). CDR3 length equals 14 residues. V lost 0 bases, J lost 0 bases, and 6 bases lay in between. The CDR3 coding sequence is TGTGCCACCAGCAGAGAAGTGGCCTCCTACGAGCAGTACTTC. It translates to CATSREVASYEQYF. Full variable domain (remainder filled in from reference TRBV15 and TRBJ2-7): DAMVIQNPRYQVTQFGKPVTLSCSQTLNHNVMYWYQQKSSQAPKLLFHYYDKDFNNEADTPDNFQSRRPNTSFCFLDIRSPGLGDTAMYLCATSREVASYEQYFGPGTRLTVT.

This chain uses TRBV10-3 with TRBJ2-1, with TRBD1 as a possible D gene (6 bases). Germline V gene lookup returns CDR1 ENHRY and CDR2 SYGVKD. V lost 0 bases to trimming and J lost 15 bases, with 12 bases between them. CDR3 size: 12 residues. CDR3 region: CAISESPGHGFF. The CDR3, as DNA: TGTGCCATCAGTGAGTCCCCGGGACACGGGTTCTTC.